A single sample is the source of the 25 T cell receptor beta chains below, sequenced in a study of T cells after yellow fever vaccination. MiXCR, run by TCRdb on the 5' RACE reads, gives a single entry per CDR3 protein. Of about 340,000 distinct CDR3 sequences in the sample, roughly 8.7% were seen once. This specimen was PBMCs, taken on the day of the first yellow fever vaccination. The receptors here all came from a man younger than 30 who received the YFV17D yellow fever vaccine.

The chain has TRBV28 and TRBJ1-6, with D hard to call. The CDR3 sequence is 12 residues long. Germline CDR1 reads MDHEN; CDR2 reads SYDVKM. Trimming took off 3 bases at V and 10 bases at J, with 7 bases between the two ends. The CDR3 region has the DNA TGTGCCAGCAGTTTCTTGGTCTCACCCCTCCACTTT. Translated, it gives CASSFLVSPLHF.

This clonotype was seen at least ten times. CDR3 nucleotide sequence: TGTGCCAGCAGCGTCCCTGGGGACAGAGCCTATGAGCAGTTCTTC. Its translation is CASSVPGDRAYEQFF. The chain uses TRBV5-4 and TRBJ2-1, with 7 bases fitting TRBD1. This CDR3 has 15 amino acids. Germline assignment: CDR1 SGHNT and CDR2 YYREEE (reference sequence). The trim removed 4 bases at V and 8 bases at J, leaving 12 bases unmatched.

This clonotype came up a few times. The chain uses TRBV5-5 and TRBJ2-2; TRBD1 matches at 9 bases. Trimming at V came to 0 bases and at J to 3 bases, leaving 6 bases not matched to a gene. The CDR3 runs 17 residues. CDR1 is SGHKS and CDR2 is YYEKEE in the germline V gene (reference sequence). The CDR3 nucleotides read TGTGCCAGCAGCTTGGGAGGTCGGACAGGGGACACCGGGGAGCTGTTTTTT. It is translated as CASSLGGRTGDTGELFF.

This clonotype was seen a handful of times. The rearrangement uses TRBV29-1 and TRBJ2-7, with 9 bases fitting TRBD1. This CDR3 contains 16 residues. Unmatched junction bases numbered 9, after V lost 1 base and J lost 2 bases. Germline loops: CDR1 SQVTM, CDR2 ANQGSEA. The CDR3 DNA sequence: TGCAGCGTTGAAGGAGGGACAGGGAATAAGGCCTACGAGCAGTACTTC. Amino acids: CSVEGGTGNKAYEQYF.

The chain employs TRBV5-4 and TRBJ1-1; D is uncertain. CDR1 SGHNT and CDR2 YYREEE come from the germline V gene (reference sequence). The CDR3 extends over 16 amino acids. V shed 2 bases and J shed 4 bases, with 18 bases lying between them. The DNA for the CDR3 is TGTGCCAGCAGCTTTAGCTTCCAGAATTTGGGCACTGAAGCTTTCTTT. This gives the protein CASSFSFQNLGTEAFF.

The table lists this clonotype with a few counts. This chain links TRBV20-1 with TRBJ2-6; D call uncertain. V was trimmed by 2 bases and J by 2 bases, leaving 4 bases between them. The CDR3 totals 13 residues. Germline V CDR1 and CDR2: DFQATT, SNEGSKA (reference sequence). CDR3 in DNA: TGCAGTGCTAGATTAACTGGGGCCAACGTCCTGACTTTC. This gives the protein CSARLTGANVLTF.

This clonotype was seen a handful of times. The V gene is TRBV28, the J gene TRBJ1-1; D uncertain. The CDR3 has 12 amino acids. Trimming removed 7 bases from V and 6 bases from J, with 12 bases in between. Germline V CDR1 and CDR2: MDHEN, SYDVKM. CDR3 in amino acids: CASIGPKAEAFF. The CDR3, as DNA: TGTGCCAGCATCGGGCCAAAGGCTGAAGCTTTCTTT.

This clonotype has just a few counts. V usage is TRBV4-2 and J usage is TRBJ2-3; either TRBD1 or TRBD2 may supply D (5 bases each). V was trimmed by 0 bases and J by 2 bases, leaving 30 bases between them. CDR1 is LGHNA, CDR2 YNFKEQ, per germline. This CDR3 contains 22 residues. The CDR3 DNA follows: TGTGCCAGCAGCCAAGATAGTCAGATTACAAGGTTTCCGGGGCAACCCACAGATACGCAGTATTTT. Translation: CASSQDSQITRFPGQPTDTQYF.

CDR3 amino acids: CASSFSDRGPQYV. In DNA, the CDR3 is TGTGCCAGCAGTTTCTCGGACAGGGGGCCGCAGTACGTC. The chain combines TRBV28 with TRBJ2-7; TRBD1 matches 11 bases. In germline, CDR1 is MDHEN, CDR2 SYDVKM. The CDR3 consists of 13 residues. The V and J ends lost 3 bases and 9 bases, in that order; junction bases with no gene match: 4.

The CDR3: CASSTNSGGDGRSYNEQFF. CDR3 sequence (DNA): TGTGCCAGCAGCACAAATAGCGGGGGGGACGGACGCTCCTACAATGAGCAGTTCTTC. The J gene is TRBJ2-1, the V gene TRBV9; 11 bases agree with TRBD2. In germline, CDR1 is SGDLS, CDR2 YYNGEE. The length of the CDR3 is 19 residues. The trim removed 4 bases at V and 0 bases at J, leaving 12 bases unmatched. Complete variable domain (other parts from reference TRBV9 and TRBJ2-1): DSGVTQTPKHLITATGQRVTLRCSPRSGDLSVYWYQQSLDQGLQFLIQYYNGEERAKGNILERFSAQQFPDLHSELNLSSLELGDSALYFCASSTNSGGDGRSYNEQFFGPGTRLTVL.

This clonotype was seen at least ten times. The DNA for the CDR3 is TGTGCCAGCAGCCCCCCCCGGCAGGGGAATCTATCACCCCTCCACTTT. This translates into CASSPPRQGNLSPLHF. The chain links TRBV7-8 to TRBJ1-6; possible D gene TRBD1, 6 bases. CDR3 length: 16 residues. Germline V CDR1 and CDR2: SGHVS, FQNEAQ. V lost 5 bases to trimming and J lost 10 bases, with 21 bases between them.

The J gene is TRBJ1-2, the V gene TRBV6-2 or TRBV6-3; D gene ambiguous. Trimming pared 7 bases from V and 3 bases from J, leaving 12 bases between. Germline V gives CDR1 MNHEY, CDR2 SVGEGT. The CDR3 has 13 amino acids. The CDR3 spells CASTERTDYGYTF. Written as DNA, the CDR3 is TGTGCCAGCACGGAAAGGACGGACTATGGCTACACCTTC.

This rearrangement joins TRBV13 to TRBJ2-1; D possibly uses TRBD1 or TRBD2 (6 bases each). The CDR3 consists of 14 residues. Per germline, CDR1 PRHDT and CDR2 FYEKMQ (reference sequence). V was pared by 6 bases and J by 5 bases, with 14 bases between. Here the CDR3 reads CASRPGAGHNEQFF. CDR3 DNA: TGTGCCAGCAGGCCGGGGGCGGGGCACAATGAGCAGTTCTTC.

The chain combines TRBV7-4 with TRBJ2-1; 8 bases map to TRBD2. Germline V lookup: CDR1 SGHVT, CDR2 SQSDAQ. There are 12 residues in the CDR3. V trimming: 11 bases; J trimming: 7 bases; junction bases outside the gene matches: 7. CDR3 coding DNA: TGTGCCTCGGGGGGGGCGACTAATGAGCAGTTCTTC. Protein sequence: CASGGATNEQFF.

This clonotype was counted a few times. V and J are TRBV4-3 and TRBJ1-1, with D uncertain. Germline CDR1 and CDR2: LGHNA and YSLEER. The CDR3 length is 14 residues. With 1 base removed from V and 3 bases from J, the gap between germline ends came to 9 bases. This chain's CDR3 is CASSQGFGDTEAFF. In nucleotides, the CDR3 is TGCGCCAGCAGCCAAGGGTTCGGGGACACTGAAGCTTTCTTT.

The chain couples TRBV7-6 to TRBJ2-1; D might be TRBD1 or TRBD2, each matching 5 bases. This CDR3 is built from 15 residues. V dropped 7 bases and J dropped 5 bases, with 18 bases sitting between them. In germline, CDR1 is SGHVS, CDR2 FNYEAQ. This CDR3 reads CASTRRGSANNEQFF. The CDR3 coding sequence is TGTGCCAGCACTCGACGGGGCTCCGCCAACAATGAGCAGTTCTTC.

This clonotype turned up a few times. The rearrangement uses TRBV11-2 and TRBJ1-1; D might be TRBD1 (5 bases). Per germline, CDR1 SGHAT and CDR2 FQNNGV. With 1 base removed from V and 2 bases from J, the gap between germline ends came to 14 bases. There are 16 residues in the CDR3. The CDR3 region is CASSLVRTIGNTEAFF. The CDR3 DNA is TGTGCCAGCAGCTTAGTCCGGACAATTGGTAACACTGAAGCTTTCTTT.

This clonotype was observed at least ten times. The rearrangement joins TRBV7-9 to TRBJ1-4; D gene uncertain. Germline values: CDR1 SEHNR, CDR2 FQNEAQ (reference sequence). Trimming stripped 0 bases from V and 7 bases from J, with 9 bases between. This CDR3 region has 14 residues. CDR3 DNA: TGTGCCAGCAGCTTAGCGTCTAGTGTTGAAAAACTGTTTTTT. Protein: CASSLASSVEKLFF.

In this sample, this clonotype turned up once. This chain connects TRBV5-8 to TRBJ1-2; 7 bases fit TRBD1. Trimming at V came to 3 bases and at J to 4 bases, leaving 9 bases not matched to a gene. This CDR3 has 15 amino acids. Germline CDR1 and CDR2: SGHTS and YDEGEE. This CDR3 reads CASSSPGTASYGYTF. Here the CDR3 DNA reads TGTGCCAGCAGCTCTCCGGGGACAGCAAGCTATGGCTACACCTTC.

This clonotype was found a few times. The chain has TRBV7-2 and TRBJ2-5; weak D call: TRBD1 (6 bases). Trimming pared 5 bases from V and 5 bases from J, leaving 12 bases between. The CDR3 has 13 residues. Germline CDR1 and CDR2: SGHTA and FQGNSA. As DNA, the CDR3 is TGTGCCAGCAGCAGGCTGGGGGCTGAGACCCAGTACTTC. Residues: CASSRLGAETQYF.

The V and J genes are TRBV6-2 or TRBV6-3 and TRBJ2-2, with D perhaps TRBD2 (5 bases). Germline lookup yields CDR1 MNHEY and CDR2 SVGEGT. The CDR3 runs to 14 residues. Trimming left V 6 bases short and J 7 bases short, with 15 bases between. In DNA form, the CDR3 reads TGTGCCAGCAGACTAGGTGCCTTTTTCGGGGAGCTGTTTTTT. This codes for CASRLGAFFGELFF.

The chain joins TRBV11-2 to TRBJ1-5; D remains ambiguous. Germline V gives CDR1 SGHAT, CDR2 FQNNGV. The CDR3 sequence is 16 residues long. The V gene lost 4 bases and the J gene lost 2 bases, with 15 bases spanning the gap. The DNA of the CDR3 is TGTGCCAGCAGCTCCCCAGCCGGGTGGGGCAATCAGCCCCAGCATTTT. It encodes CASSSPAGWGNQPQHF.

CDR3 residues: CASSYGGLMNGELFF. DNA for the CDR3: TGTGCCAGCAGTTACGGGGGGTTAATGAACGGGGAGCTGTTTTTT. This chain connects TRBV6-5 to TRBJ2-2, with D possibly matching TRBD2 (6 bases). V dropped 2 bases and J dropped 7 bases, with 14 bases sitting between them. This CDR3 is built from 15 residues. Germline CDR1 MNHEY, CDR2 SVGAGI.

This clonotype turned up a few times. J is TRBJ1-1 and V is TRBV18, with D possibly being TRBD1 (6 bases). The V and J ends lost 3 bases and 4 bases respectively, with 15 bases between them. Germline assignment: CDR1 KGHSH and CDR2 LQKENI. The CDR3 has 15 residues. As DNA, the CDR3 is TGTGCCAGCTCACCCCGCGCGGGGGCGGGCACTGAAGCTTTCTTT. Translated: CASSPRAGAGTEAFF.

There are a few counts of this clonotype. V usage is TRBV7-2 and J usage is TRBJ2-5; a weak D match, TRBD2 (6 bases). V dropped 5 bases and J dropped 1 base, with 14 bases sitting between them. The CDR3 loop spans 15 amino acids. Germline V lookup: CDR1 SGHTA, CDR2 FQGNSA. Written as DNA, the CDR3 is TGTGCCAGCAGCCACGGAGCCGGGGGCCAAGAGACCCAGTACTTC. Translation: CASSHGAGGQETQYF.